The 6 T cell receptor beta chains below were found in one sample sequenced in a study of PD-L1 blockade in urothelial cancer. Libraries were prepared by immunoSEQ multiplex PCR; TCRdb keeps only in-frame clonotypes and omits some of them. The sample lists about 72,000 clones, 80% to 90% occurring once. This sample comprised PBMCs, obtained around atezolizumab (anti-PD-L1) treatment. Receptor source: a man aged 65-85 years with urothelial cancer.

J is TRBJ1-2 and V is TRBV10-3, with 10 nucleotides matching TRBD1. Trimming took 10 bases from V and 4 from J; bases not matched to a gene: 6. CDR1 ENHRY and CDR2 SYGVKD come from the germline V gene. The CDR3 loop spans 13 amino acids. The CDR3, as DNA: TGTGCCACAGGGACAGGGGCTAGCTATGGCTACACCTTC. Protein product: CATGTGASYGYTF.

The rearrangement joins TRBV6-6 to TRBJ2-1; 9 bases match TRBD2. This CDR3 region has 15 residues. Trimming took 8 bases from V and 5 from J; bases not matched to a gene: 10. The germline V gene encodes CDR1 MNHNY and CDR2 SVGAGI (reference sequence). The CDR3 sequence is CASCPSGRPNNEQFF. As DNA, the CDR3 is TGTGCCAGCTGCCCCAGCGGGAGGCCAAACAATGAGCAGTTCTTC.

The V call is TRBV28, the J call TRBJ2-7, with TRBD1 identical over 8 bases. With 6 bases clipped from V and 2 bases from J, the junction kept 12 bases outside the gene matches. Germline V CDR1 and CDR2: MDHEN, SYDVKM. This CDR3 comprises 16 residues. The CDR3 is CASSLLGTGDPYEQYF. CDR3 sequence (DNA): TGTGCCAGCAGCCTACTCGGGACAGGCGACCCCTACGAGCAGTACTTC.

CDR3 sequence: CASSSGRALYEQYF. The DNA of the CDR3 is TGTGCCAGCAGTAGCGGGAGGGCCTTGTACGAGCAGTACTTC. V usage is TRBV2 and J usage is TRBJ2-7; 10 nucleotides agree with TRBD2. Germline V gene sequence: CDR1 SNHLY, CDR2 FYNNEI. The CDR3 covers 14 residues. V lost 5 bases to trimming and J lost 4 bases; unmatched junction nucleotides: 5. Full variable domain (missing parts from reference TRBV2 and TRBJ2-7): EPEVTQTPSHQVTQMGQEVILRCVPISNHLYFYWYRQILGQKVEFLVSFYNNEISEKSEIFDDQFSVERPDGSNFTLKIRSTKLEDSAMYFCASSSGRALYEQYFGPGTRLTVT.

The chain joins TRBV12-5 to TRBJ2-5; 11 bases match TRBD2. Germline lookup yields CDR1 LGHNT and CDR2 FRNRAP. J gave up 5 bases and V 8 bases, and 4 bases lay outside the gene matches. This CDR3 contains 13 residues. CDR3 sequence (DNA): TGTGCTAGTACCTCTAGCGGGAGGGAGACCCAGTACTTC. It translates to CASTSSGRETQYF.

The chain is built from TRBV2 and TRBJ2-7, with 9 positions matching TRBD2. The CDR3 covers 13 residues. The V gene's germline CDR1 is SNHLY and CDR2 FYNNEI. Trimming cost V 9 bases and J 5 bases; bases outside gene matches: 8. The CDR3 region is CASVAGESNEQYF. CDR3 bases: TGTGCCAGTGTAGCGGGAGAGTCCAACGAGCAGTACTTC.